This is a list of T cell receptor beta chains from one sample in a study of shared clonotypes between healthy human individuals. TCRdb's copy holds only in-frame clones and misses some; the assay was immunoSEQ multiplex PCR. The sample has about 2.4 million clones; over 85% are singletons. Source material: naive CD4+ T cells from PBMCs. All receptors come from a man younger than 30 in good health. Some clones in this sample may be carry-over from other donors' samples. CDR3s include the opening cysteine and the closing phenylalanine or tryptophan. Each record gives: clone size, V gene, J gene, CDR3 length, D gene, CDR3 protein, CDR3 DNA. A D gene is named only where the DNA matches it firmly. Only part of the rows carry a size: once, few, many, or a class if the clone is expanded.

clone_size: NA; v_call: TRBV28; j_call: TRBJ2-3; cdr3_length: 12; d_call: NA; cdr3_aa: CASSSHTDTQYF; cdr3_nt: TGTGCCAGCAGCTCACACACAGATACGCAGTATTTT
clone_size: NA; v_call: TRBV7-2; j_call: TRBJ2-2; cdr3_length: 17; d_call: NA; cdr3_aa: CASSLVSLAGNTGELFF; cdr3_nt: TGTGCCAGCAGCTTAGTGTCGTTGGCGGGCAACACCGGGGAGCTGTTTTTT
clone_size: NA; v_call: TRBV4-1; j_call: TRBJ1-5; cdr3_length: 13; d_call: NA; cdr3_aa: CASSQQVRQPQHF; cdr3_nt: TGCGCCAGCAGCCAGCAAGTCCGTCAGCCCCAGCATTTT
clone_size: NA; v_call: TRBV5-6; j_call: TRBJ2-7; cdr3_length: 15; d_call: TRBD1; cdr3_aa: CASSPSGTVSYEQYF; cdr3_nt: TGTGCCAGCAGCCCTTCCGGGACAGTGTCCTACGAGCAGTACTTC
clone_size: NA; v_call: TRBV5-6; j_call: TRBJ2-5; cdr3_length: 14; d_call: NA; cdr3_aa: CASSVRSLQETQYF; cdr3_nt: TGTGCCAGCAGCGTAAGATCACTCCAAGAGACCCAGTACTTC
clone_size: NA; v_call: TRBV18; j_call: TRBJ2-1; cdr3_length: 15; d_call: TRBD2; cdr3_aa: CASSQLGLAGVEQFF; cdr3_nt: TGTGCCAGCTCACAGTTAGGACTAGCGGGAGTTGAGCAGTTCTTC
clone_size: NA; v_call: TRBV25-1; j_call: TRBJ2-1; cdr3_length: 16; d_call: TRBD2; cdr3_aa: CASSELRPSGSDEQFF; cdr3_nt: TGTGCCAGCAGTGAATTAAGGCCTAGCGGGAGCGATGAGCAGTTCTTC
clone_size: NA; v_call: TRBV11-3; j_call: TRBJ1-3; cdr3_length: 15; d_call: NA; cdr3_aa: CASSLDGNSGNTIYF; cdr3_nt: TGTGCCAGCAGCTTAGATGGGAACTCTGGAAACACCATATATTTT
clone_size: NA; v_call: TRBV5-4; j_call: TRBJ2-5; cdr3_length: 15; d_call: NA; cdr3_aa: CASSRNRASEETQYF; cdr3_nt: TGTGCCAGCAGCAGGAACAGGGCATCGGAAGAGACCCAGTACTTC
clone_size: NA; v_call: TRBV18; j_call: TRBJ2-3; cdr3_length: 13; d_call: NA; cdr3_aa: CASSRQSTDTQYF; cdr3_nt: TGTGCCAGCTCACGACAGAGCACAGATACGCAGTATTTT
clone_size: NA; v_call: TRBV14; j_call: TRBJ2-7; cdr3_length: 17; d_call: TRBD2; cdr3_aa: CASSQDPRLAGGSVQYF; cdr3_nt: TGTGCCAGCAGCCAAGACCCGCGGCTAGCGGGAGGATCGGTGCAGTACTTC
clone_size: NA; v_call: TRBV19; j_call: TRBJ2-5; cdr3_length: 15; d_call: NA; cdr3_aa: CASSSLGTFQETQYF; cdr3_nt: TGTGCCAGTAGCTCTCTCGGGACTTTCCAAGAGACCCAGTACTTC
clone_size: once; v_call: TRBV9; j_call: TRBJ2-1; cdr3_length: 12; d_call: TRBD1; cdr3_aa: CASSANRGRQFF; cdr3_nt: TGTGCCAGCAGCGCGAATAGGGGGCGGCAGTTCTTC
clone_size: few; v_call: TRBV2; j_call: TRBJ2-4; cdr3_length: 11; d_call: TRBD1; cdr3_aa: CASKTGDIQYF; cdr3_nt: TGTGCCAGCAAGACAGGGGACATTCAGTACTTC
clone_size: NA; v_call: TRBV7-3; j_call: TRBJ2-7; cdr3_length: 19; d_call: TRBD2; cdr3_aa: CASSSPPGLAGAGSYEQYF; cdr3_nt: TGTGCCAGCAGCTCCCCTCCCGGACTAGCGGGAGCAGGGTCCTACGAGCAGTACTTC
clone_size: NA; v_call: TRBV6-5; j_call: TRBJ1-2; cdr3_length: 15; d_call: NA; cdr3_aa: CASSYAVGEADGYTF; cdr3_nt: TGTGCCAGCAGTTACGCTGTAGGGGAAGCTGATGGCTACACCTTC
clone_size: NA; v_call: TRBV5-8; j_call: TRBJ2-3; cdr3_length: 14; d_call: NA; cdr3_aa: CASSSGVGTDTQYF; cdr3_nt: TGTGCCAGCAGCTCAGGGGTTGGCACAGATACGCAGTATTTT
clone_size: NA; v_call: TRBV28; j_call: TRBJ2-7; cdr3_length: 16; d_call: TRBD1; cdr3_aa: CASTGGYPGQGNEQYF; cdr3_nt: TGTGCCAGCACGGGGGGCTACCCAGGACAGGGGAACGAGCAGTACTTC
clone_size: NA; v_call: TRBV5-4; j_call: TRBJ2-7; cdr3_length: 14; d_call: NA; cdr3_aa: CASSPEPSGDEQYF; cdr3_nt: TGTGCCAGCAGCCCGGAACCATCAGGGGACGAGCAGTACTTC
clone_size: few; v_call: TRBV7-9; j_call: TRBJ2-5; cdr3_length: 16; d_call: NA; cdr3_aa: CASSLVRGTAQETQYF; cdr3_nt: TGTGCCAGCAGCTTAGTTCGCGGGACAGCCCAAGAGACCCAGTACTTC
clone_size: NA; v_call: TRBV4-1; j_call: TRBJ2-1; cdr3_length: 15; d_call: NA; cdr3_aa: CASSQDPSFYNEQFF; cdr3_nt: TGCGCCAGCAGCCAAGATCCGAGCTTTTACAATGAGCAGTTCTTC
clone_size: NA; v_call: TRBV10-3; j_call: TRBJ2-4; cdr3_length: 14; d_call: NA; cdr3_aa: CAISEEVVPNIQYF; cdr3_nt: TGTGCCATCAGTGAGGAGGTGGTGCCCAACATTCAGTACTTC
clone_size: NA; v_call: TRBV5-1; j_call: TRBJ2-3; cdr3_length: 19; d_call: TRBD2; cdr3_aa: CASSLVGLAGSALTDTQYF; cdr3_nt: TGCGCCAGCAGCTTGGTCGGCCTAGCGGGAAGCGCCCTCACAGATACGCAGTATTTT
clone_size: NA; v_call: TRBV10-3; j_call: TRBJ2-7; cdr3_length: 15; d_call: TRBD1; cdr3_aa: CAIRPRTGGEYEQYF; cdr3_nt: TGTGCCATCAGGCCCAGGACAGGCGGTGAGTACGAGCAGTACTTC
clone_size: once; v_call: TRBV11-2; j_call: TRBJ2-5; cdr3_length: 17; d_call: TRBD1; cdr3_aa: CASSLVMWDREQETQYF; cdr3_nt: TGTGCCAGCAGCTTAGTAATGTGGGACAGGGAGCAAGAGACCCAGTACTTC
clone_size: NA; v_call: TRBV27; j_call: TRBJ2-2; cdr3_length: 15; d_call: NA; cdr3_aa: CASIQTGQTTGELFF; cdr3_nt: TGTGCCAGCATCCAGACTGGACAGACCACCGGGGAGCTGTTTTTT
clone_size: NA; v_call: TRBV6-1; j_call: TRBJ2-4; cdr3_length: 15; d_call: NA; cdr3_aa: CASSRLRAIKNIQYF; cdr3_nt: TGTGCCAGCAGTCGGTTGAGGGCGATCAAAAACATTCAGTACTTC
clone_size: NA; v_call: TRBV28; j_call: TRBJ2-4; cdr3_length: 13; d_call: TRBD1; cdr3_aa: CASHGQVYGIQYF; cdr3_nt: TGTGCCAGCCACGGACAGGTCTACGGCATTCAGTACTTC
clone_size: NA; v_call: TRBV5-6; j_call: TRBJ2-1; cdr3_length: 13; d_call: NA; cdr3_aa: CASSLGPSNEQFF; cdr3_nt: TGTGCCAGCAGCCTTGGACCGTCCAATGAGCAGTTCTTC
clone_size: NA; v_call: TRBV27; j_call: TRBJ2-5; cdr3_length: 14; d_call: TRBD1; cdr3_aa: CASRRYGTEETQYF; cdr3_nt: TGTGCCAGCAGGCGCTACGGGACAGAAGAGACCCAGTACTTC
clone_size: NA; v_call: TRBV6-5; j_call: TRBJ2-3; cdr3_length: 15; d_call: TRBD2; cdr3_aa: CASSIGLAGVDTQYF; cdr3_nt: TGTGCCAGCAGTATCGGACTAGCGGGAGTTGATACGCAGTATTTT
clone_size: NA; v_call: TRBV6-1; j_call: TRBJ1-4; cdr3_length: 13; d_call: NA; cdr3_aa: CASIPATNEKLFF; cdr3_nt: TGTGCCAGCATCCCCGCAACTAATGAAAAACTGTTTTTT
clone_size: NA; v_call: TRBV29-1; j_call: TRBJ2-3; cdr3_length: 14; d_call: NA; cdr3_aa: CSVEVGPTTDTQYF; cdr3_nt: TGCAGCGTTGAGGTCGGACCCACCACAGATACGCAGTATTTT
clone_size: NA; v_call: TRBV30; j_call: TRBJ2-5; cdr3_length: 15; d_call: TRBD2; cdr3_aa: CAWSTSGRSRETQYF; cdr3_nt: TGTGCCTGGAGTACAAGCGGGAGGAGTCGAGAGACCCAGTACTTC
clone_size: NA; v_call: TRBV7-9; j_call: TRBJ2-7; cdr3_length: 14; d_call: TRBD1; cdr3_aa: CASSPRDSLYEQYF; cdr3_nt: TGTGCCAGCAGCCCCCGGGACAGCCTATACGAGCAGTACTTC
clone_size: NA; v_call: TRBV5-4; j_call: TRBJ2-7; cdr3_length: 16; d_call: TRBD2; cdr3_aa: CATSRRTSGSSYEQYF; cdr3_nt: TGTGCCACCTCACGGCGGACTAGCGGGAGCTCCTACGAGCAGTACTTC
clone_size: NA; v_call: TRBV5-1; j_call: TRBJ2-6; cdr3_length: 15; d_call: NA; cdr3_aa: CASSLEVAGANVLTF; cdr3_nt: TGCGCCAGCAGCTTGGAGGTGGCTGGGGCCAACGTCCTGACTTTC
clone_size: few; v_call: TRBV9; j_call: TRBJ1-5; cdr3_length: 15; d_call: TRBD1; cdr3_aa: CASSVGGQGNQPQHF; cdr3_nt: TGTGCCAGCAGCGTAGGGGGACAGGGCAATCAGCCCCAGCATTTT
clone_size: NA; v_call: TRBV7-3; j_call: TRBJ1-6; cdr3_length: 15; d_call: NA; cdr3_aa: CASSLLGRNNSPLHF; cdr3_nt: TGTGCCAGCAGCTTACTTGGACGGAATAATTCACCCCTCCACTTT
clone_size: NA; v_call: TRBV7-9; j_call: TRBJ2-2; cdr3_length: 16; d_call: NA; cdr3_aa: CARQGPTELSTGELFF; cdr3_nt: TGTGCCAGACAGGGCCCCACCGAATTGAGCACCGGGGAGCTGTTTTTT
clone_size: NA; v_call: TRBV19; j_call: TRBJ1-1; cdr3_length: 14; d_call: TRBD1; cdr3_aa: CASTQGGASTEAFF; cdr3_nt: TGTGCCAGTACCCAGGGGGGGGCGAGCACTGAAGCTTTCTTT